Following are 8 T cell receptor beta chains from one sample sequenced in a study of blood T cell repertoires in COVID-19. Using immunoSEQ multiplex PCR, the repertoire was profiled, and TCRdb retains in-frame clones only, with some absent. The sample has about 79,000 clones; more than 85% are singletons. Sequenced sample: peripheral blood. These receptors originate from a man in his sixties or seventies with active or convalescent COVID-19.

The DNA of the CDR3 is TGTGCCAGCAGCGTAGGGGCAGGGGGCGCATCCGGGGAGCTGTTTTTT. Residues: CASSVGAGGASGELFF. The chain has TRBV9 and TRBJ2-2, with 8 bases fitting TRBD1. The V gene end was trimmed by 0 bases and the J gene end by 6 bases; junction bases not matched to a gene: 7. Germline V gene lookup returns CDR1 SGDLS and CDR2 YYNGEE. The CDR3 contains 16 residues.

The chain uses TRBV5-1 and TRBJ1-1; D is unresolved. CDR1 is SGHRS, CDR2 YFSETQ, per germline. Between the trimmed V and J ends, which lost 4 bases and 2 bases, there was a span of 15 bases. This CDR3 is built from 15 residues. CDR3 DNA sequence: TGCGCCAGCAGCACTGTAGGCGGATTAAACACTGAAGCTTTCTTT. Amino acid sequence: CASSTVGGLNTEAFF.

V is TRBV9 and J is TRBJ2-5; weak D call: TRBD2 (6 bases). This CDR3 has 17 residues. V was trimmed by 0 bases and J by 4 bases, leaving 19 bases between them. Germline values: CDR1 SGDLS, CDR2 YYNGEE. The CDR3 protein is CASSVGARGSARETQYF. The CDR3 coding sequence is TGTGCCAGCAGCGTAGGAGCACGGGGGTCGGCGCGAGAGACCCAGTACTTC.

This clone has just one count. This chain joins TRBV4-3 and TRBJ2-7; 8 bases are a match to TRBD2. CDR1 is LGHNA, CDR2 YSLEER, per germline. The CDR3 is made up of 14 amino acids. Losses at the gene ends were 3 bases for V and 5 bases for J; bases not matched to a gene: 6. In DNA, the CDR3 is TGCGCCAGCAGCCAGGGACTAGGAGCCAACGAGCAGTACTTC. Its translation is CASSQGLGANEQYF.

V is TRBV6-2 or TRBV6-3 and J is TRBJ2-1; D not resolved. The germline V gene encodes CDR1 MNHEY and CDR2 SVGEGT. V gave up 5 bases and J gave up 3 bases, with 14 bases separating them. The CDR3 covers 15 residues. In DNA form, the CDR3 reads TGTGCCAGCAGTCGACTCATCACCCTCTACAATGAGCAGTTCTTC. It specifies CASSRLITLYNEQFF.

On this clone itself: Other nucleotide sequences from this sample produce the same CDR3. The V and J genes are TRBV6-1 and TRBJ1-5; maybe TRBD1 (5 bases). This CDR3 spans 14 amino acids. CDR1 is MNHNS and CDR2 is SASEGT in the germline V gene. The V end was cut by 1 base, the J end by 6 bases, with 10 bases between. The CDR3 sequence: CASSEGGGGQPQHF. The CDR3 DNA reads as TGTGCCAGCAGTGAAGGCGGGGGAGGTCAGCCCCAGCATTTT.

This sequence joins TRBV2 and TRBJ2-2; TRBD2 aligns across 9 bases. The junction had 4 bases not matched to a gene; V was cut back by 2 bases and J by 0 bases. Germline-derived CDR1 and CDR2 are SNHLY and FYNNEI. The CDR3 has 17 residues. In DNA form, the CDR3 reads TGTGCCAGCAGTGAAAGGGCTAGCGGGGCGAACACCGGGGAGCTGTTTTTT. It codes for CASSERASGANTGELFF.

Only a few counts were recorded for this clone. This rearrangement joins TRBV19 to TRBJ1-1; 7 bases line up with TRBD1. CDR3 size: 16 residues. The V gene end was trimmed by 6 bases and the J gene end by 0 bases; junction bases not matched to a gene: 10. Germline CDR1 reads LNHDA; CDR2 reads SQIVND (reference sequence). The CDR3 here is CASRQQGLGMNTEAFF. In DNA, the CDR3 is TGTGCCAGTAGACAACAGGGGCTTGGGATGAACACTGAAGCTTTCTTT.